This TCR beta chain was sequenced in a study of shared clonotypes between healthy human individuals. Only in-frame clones appear in the TCRdb table, and some are missing; sequencing was by immunoSEQ multiplex PCR. The sample has approximately 620,000 clones; around 97% are singletons. Broader study findings: Generation probabilities were higher for clonotypes shared across all four sorted-subset donors than for unshared ones. Despite large depth, sorted-subset datasets appeared incompletely sequenced.

The V and J ends lost 3 bases and 3 bases, in that order; junction bases with no gene match: 14. The CDR3 consists of 20 residues. CDR1 and CDR2 from the germline V gene are MNHNS and SASEGT. In the case of this clone: The target antigen is unknown.

The chain carries TRBV6-1 and TRBJ2-1; 13 bases align to TRBD2. Sequencing used naive CD4+ T cells sorted from blood. Subset described: CD45RA+ positively selected. The receptor was isolated from a woman aged 25-40 years in good health. The CDR3 reads CASSERGLAGPSLLYNEQFF. The CDR3 DNA follows: TGTGCCAGCAGTGAGAGGGGACTAGCGGGACCATCTCTCCTCTACAATGAGCAGTTCTTC.